One sample yielded the 22 T cell receptor beta chains listed below, sequenced in a study of human versus mouse CDR3 diversity and MHC coevolution. The data were produced by immunoSEQ multiplex PCR, yet TCRdb's version contains in-frame clones alone and is incomplete. The sample consists of about 80,000 clones, roughly 93% of them appearing once. Sequencing was carried out using naive CD4+ T cells from blood. The subset: CD45RO-negative CD62L-positive naive CD4 T cells. These receptors originate from a person aged 25 to 69 in good health.

This clone was recorded once. The J gene is TRBJ2-1, the V gene TRBV9; TRBD2 matches 8 bases. J lost 2 bases, V lost 0 bases, and 4 bases had no gene match. CDR3 length: 16 residues. Germline loops: CDR1 SGDLS, CDR2 YYNGEE. Written as DNA, the CDR3 is TGTGCCAGCAGCGTAGGGGCGGGGGGACCCTACAATGAGCAGTTCTTC. Translation gives CASSVGAGGPYNEQFF.

The chain links TRBV6-5 to TRBJ2-7; 10 bases are shared with TRBD2. The CDR3 has 14 amino acids. Germline CDR1 and CDR2: MNHEY and SVGAGI. V trimming: 6 bases; J trimming: 2 bases; junction bases outside the gene matches: 4. CDR3 in DNA: TGTGCCAGCAGAACTAGCGGGAACCCCTACGAGCAGTACTTC. This gives the protein CASRTSGNPYEQYF.

This clone was detected only once. V and J are TRBV7-7 and TRBJ2-1, with TRBD2 matching over 16 bases. With 4 bases clipped from V and 8 bases from J, the junction kept 11 bases outside the gene matches. Germline loops: CDR1 SSHAT, CDR2 FNYEAQ (reference sequence). CDR3 length: 18 residues. The CDR3 region is CASSSEPGLAGGMDEQFF. Here the CDR3 DNA reads TGTGCCAGCAGCTCCGAACCGGGACTAGCGGGAGGGATGGATGAGCAGTTCTTC.

The chain uses TRBV19 and TRBJ1-6; 7 bases line up with TRBD1. CDR1 and CDR2 from the germline V gene are LNHDA and SQIVND (reference sequence). The CDR3 has 16 residues. J was trimmed by 5 bases and V by 2 bases; bases with no gene match: 6. The chain's CDR3 is CASSIIPGQNNSPLHF. Here the CDR3 DNA reads TGTGCCAGTAGTATAATACCGGGACAGAATAATTCACCCCTCCACTTT.

The CDR3: CASSFQSGGANTGELFF. Written as DNA, the CDR3 is TGTGCCAGCAGCTTTCAGTCGGGGGGCGCGAACACCGGGGAGCTGTTTTTT. The chain couples TRBV7-9 to TRBJ2-2, with D possibly matching TRBD2 (7 bases). The V end lost 3 bases, the J end lost 0 bases, and 14 bases lay between the germline ends. This CDR3 spans 17 amino acids. The V gene's germline CDR1 is SEHNR and CDR2 FQNEAQ (reference sequence).

Points on this clone: Other DNA sequences in the same sample also yield this CDR3. The chain is built from TRBV5-1 and TRBJ2-2; 10 bases agree with TRBD2. The CDR3 runs 15 residues. V shed 0 bases, J shed 4 bases, and the junction held 0 bases outside the gene matches. Per germline, CDR1 SGHRS and CDR2 YFSETQ. The CDR3 protein is CASSLGTSGTGELFF. The CDR3 DNA is TGCGCCAGCAGCTTGGGGACTAGCGGCACCGGGGAGCTGTTTTTT.

This chain joins TRBV9 and TRBJ1-2; D may be TRBD1 (5 bases). The germline V gene encodes CDR1 SGDLS and CDR2 YYNGEE. V was cut by 0 bases and J by 6 bases, with 12 bases left in between. This CDR3 has 14 amino acids. The CDR3 nucleotides are TGTGCCAGCAGCGTAGGAGCAGGGTGGGATGGCTACACCTTC. Amino acid sequence: CASSVGAGWDGYTF.

The chain combines TRBV10-3 with TRBJ2-3, with D possibly matching TRBD2 (6 bases). CDR3 length: 15 amino acids. V lost 2 bases and J 1 base, leaving 10 bases between the germline ends. The germline V gene has CDR1 ENHRY and CDR2 SYGVKD. The CDR3: CAISEPGSGTDTQYF. DNA of the CDR3: TGTGCCATCAGTGAGCCCGGGAGCGGCACAGATACGCAGTATTTT.

The rearrangement uses TRBV9 and TRBJ1-3; D is unclear. The CDR3 is 16 residues long. Germline V gene lookup returns CDR1 SGDLS and CDR2 YYNGEE. V gave up 1 base and J gave up 0 bases, with 11 bases separating them. This CDR3 is CASSVNGQYSGNTIYF. The CDR3 DNA reads TGTGCCAGCAGCGTAAATGGGCAGTACTCTGGAAACACCATATATTTT. The complete variable domain, with remaining parts taken from reference TRBV9 and TRBJ1-3, reads DSGVTQTPKHLITATGQRVTLRCSPRSGDLSVYWYQQSLDQGLQFLIQYYNGEERAKGNILERFSAQQFPDLHSELNLSSLELGDSALYFCASSVNGQYSGNTIYFGEGSWLTVV.

This clone was found once. The V gene is TRBV9, the J gene TRBJ2-5; 10 nucleotides align to TRBD2. CDR3 size: 16 residues. V lost 1 base, J lost 2 bases, and 5 bases stayed unmatched. The germline V gene has CDR1 SGDLS and CDR2 YYNGEE. The CDR3 sequence is CASSVRSSGGQETQYF. DNA of the CDR3: TGTGCCAGCAGCGTAAGGTCTAGCGGGGGACAAGAGACCCAGTACTTC.

This chain joins TRBV10-3 and TRBJ1-2; 7 nucleotides align to TRBD1. CDR1 is ENHRY and CDR2 is SYGVKD in the germline V gene. The V and J ends lost 4 bases and 0 bases, in that order; junction bases with no gene match: 11. The CDR3 totals 17 residues. The CDR3 here is CAISGGDSPGANYGYTF. The CDR3 DNA follows: TGTGCCATCAGTGGAGGGGACAGCCCAGGGGCTAACTATGGCTACACCTTC.

The chain combines TRBV28 with TRBJ1-2; maybe TRBD1 (5 bases). CDR1 is MDHEN and CDR2 is SYDVKM in the germline V gene. The CDR3 has 16 amino acids. V was shortened by 6 bases and J by 1 base, with 18 bases between the two germline ends. The CDR3 DNA follows: TGTGCCAGCAGGCAGCCCGGGGGAGGGGATAACTATGGCTACACCTTC. Its protein product is CASRQPGGGDNYGYTF.

V and J are TRBV10-3 and TRBJ1-1; no reliable D call. V lost 10 bases to trimming and J lost 1 base, with 13 bases between them. The CDR3 has 13 amino acids. CDR1 is ENHRY and CDR2 is SYGVKD in the germline V gene. CDR3 in amino acids: CATSEEPNTEAFF. For the CDR3, the DNA is TGTGCCACCTCCGAGGAACCGAACACTGAAGCTTTCTTT.

The chain recombines TRBV5-1 with TRBJ1-1, with 7 bases lining up with TRBD1. Germline trimming cut 3 bases from V and 0 bases from J; bases unmatched to any gene: 2. The CDR3 contains 14 residues. Germline loops: CDR1 SGHRS, CDR2 YFSETQ. CDR3 sequence: CASSSTGVNTEAFF. CDR3 DNA sequence: TGCGCCAGCAGCTCCACAGGGGTGAACACTGAAGCTTTCTTT.

V and J are TRBV9 and TRBJ2-1, with D possibly matching TRBD1 (5 bases). This CDR3 has 18 amino acids. Trimming took off 0 bases at V and 1 base at J, with 17 bases between the two ends. Germline V gives CDR1 SGDLS, CDR2 YYNGEE. In DNA form, the CDR3 reads TGTGCCAGCAGCGTAGCTAGGCAGGGTACTGGTTCCTACAATGAGCAGTTCTTC. This translates into CASSVARQGTGSYNEQFF.

CDR3 sequence (DNA): TGTGCCAGCAGCTTAAGCCCCTCTGCCTACGAGCAGTACTTC. Protein product: CASSLSPSAYEQYF. The V and J genes are TRBV7-2 and TRBJ2-7, with D uncertain. The V end lost 2 bases, the J end lost 2 bases, and 10 bases lay between the germline ends. There are 14 residues in the CDR3. Germline V gene lookup returns CDR1 SGHTA and CDR2 FQGNSA.

DNA for the CDR3: TGTGCCAGCAGCTTAGTTGGCAGCGGGAGGGCTAACACCGGGGAGCTGTTTTTT. It yields the protein CASSLVGSGRANTGELFF. The V gene is TRBV7-2, the J gene TRBJ2-2, with 10 bases that match TRBD2. Germline assignment: CDR1 SGHTA and CDR2 FQGNSA. CDR3 length equals 18 residues. The V gene end was trimmed by 1 base and the J gene end by 2 bases; junction bases not matched to a gene: 7.

The gene calls are TRBV9 and TRBJ2-1, with D unresolved. CDR3 length: 15 amino acids. V lost 4 bases to trimming and J lost 1 base, with 12 bases between them. The germline gives CDR1 SGDLS, CDR2 YYNGEE. The CDR3 DNA reads TGTGCCAGCAGCCCTAGTCCGGAATCCTACAATGAGCAGTTCTTC. Protein: CASSPSPESYNEQFF.

The gene calls are TRBV9 and TRBJ2-1, with a possible D match to TRBD1 (5 bases). This CDR3 is 17 amino acids long. CDR1 SGDLS and CDR2 YYNGEE come from the germline V gene. V lost 0 bases, J lost 8 bases, and 21 bases lay in between. CDR3 region: CASSVAPSFNGADEQFF. In nucleotides, the CDR3 is TGTGCCAGCAGCGTAGCTCCATCTTTTAATGGGGCGGATGAGCAGTTCTTC. The full variable domain, completed using reference TRBV9 and TRBJ2-1, is DSGVTQTPKHLITATGQRVTLRCSPRSGDLSVYWYQQSLDQGLQFLIQYYNGEERAKGNILERFSAQQFPDLHSELNLSSLELGDSALYFCASSVAPSFNGADEQFFGPGTRLTVL.

This rearrangement joins TRBV9 to TRBJ2-7, with D tentatively TRBD1 (6 bases). From germline, CDR1 is SGDLS and CDR2 YYNGEE. V lost 0 bases to trimming and J lost 5 bases, with 15 bases between them. This CDR3 spans 15 amino acids. This CDR3 is CASSVGGRGRDEQYF. CDR3 nucleotide sequence: TGTGCCAGCAGCGTAGGGGGCAGGGGCAGGGACGAGCAGTACTTC. The full variable domain, in which reference TRBV9 and TRBJ2-7 provide the parts outside the CDR3, is DSGVTQTPKHLITATGQRVTLRCSPRSGDLSVYWYQQSLDQGLQFLIQYYNGEERAKGNILERFSAQQFPDLHSELNLSSLELGDSALYFCASSVGGRGRDEQYFGPGTRLTVT.

The chain joins TRBV19 to TRBJ1-2, with 7 bases fitting TRBD1. Germline trimming cut 5 bases from V and 4 bases from J; bases unmatched to any gene: 10. Germline V CDR1 and CDR2: LNHDA, SQIVND (reference sequence). The CDR3 spans 15 residues. CDR3 sequence reads: CASSFSPGQIYGYTF. The CDR3 nucleotides are TGTGCCAGTAGTTTCTCGCCGGGACAGATCTATGGCTACACCTTC.

V and J are TRBV12-5 and TRBJ2-6, with D unclear. Trimming shortened V by 2 bases and J by 0 bases, and 11 bases separated the two germline ends. The germline V gene has CDR1 LGHNT and CDR2 FRNRAP. The CDR3 contains 17 residues. As DNA, the CDR3 is TGTGCTAGTGGTTTGAACAGCCTGATCTCTGGGGCCAACGTCCTGACTTTC. This sequence encodes CASGLNSLISGANVLTF.